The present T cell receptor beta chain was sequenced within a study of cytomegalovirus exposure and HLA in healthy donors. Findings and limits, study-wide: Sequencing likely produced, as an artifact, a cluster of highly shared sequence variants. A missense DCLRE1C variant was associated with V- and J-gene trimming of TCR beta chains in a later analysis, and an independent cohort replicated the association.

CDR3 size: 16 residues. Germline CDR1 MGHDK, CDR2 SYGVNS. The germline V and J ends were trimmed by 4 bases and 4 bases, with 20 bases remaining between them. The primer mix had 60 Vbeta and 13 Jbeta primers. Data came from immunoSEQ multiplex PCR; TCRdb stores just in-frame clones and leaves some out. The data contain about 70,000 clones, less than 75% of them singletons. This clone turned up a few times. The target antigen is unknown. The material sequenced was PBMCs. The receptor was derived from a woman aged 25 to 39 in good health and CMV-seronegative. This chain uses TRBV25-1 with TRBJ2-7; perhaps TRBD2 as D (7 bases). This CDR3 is CASSAAGTEGGYEQYF. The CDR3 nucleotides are TGTGCCAGCAGTGCCGCCGGGACCGAGGGGGGGTACGAGCAGTACTTC.